The present T cell receptor beta chain was sequenced within a study of blood T cells in healthy people across ages. A second 7 to 11 cycle PCR used barcoded and J-beta primers. TCRdb reanalysed the 5' RACE reads using MiXCR and keeps one entry per CDR3 protein. The sample has more than 900,000 distinct CDR3 sequences, less than 25% seen once. Between the trimmed V and J ends, which lost 2 bases and 6 bases, there was a span of 14 bases. CDR1 is SGDLS and CDR2 is YYNGEE in the germline V gene. The CDR3 spans 15 residues. This same sample was also taken into another study, of T cells of mothers and their children.

The sample consisted of blood. The sequence derives from a girl aged 2 to 10 in good health. The rearrangement joins TRBV9 to TRBJ2-2, with D tentatively TRBD2 (6 bases). The CDR3 protein is CASSVEGSHAGELFF. For the CDR3, the DNA is TGTGCCAGCAGCGTGGAGGGATCTCACGCCGGGGAGCTGTTTTTT.